The 27 T cell receptor beta chains in this list originate from one sample, sequenced in a study of beta chain features in type 1 diabetes. Regarding the study as a whole: There was a moderate but significant shortening of TCRB CDR3s in all four CD4+ subsets of Type 1 diabetes patients.

These receptors lack a known antigen. Sequencing targeted expressed TCRB transcripts, as all isolated RNA had been reverse transcribed. Clones were read by immunoSEQ multiplex PCR, and TCRdb kept only the in-frame ones, dropping some. Of over 120,000 clones in the sample, more than 10% were seen once. Specimen: central memory CD4+ T cells from blood. The receptors were gathered from a man between 18 and 29 years old with type 1 diabetes.

This clone turned up a few times. V usage is TRBV29-1 and J usage is TRBJ1-4, with 9 nucleotides matching TRBD1. This CDR3 spans 13 amino acids. Looked up from germline, CDR1 is SQVTM and CDR2 is ANQGSEA. The trim removed 8 bases at V and 8 bases at J, leaving 9 bases unmatched. CDR3 in amino acids: CSTTGQGREKLFF. The CDR3 bases are TGCAGCACCACGGGACAGGGAAGGGAAAAACTGTTTTTT.

This chain links TRBV4-1 with TRBJ2-2; TRBD1 is a possible D gene (5 bases). The CDR3 has 17 amino acids. Trimming shortened V by 0 bases and J by 0 bases, and 11 bases separated the two germline ends. Germline V gene sequence: CDR1 MGHRA, CDR2 YSYEKL. Here the CDR3 DNA reads TGCGCCAGCAGCCAAGAAGGGGTCTCTACGAACACCGGGGAGCTGTTTTTT. Protein sequence: CASSQEGVSTNTGELFF.

This chain joins TRBV4-1 and TRBJ2-3; either TRBD1 or TRBD2 may fit D (5 bases each). Between the trimmed V and J ends, which lost 5 bases and 1 base, there was a span of 13 bases. The CDR3 consists of 15 residues. The V gene's germline CDR1 is MGHRA and CDR2 YSYEKL. The CDR3 coding sequence is TGCGCCAGCAGCTCCCCGGGACCGCGCACAGATACGCAGTATTTT. This translates into CASSSPGPRTDTQYF.

V gene TRBV28 combines with J gene TRBJ1-6; weak D call: TRBD1 (6 bases). V was clipped by 6 bases and J by 4 bases, with 13 bases between them. The CDR3 totals 15 residues. Germline V CDR1 and CDR2: MDHEN, SYDVKM. The CDR3 loop reads CASSYGTLYNSPLHF. Written as DNA, the CDR3 is TGTGCCAGCAGCTACGGGACACTTTATAATTCACCCCTCCACTTT. Variable domain in full (rest from reference TRBV28 and TRBJ1-6): DVKVTQSSRYLVKRTGEKVFLECVQDMDHENMFWYRQDPGLGLRLIYFSYDVKMKEKGDIPEGYSVSREKKERFSLILESASTNQTSMYLCASSYGTLYNSPLHFGNGTRLTVT.

This clone was found once. This chain connects TRBV6-5 to TRBJ2-1; 7 nucleotides align to TRBD1. V lost 6 bases and J lost 2; bases outside the gene matches: 7. CDR3 length: 15 residues. The germline CDR1 and CDR2 sequences are MNHEY and SVGAGI. This chain's CDR3 is CASSLTGVTYNEQFF. The CDR3 bases are TGTGCCAGCAGCCTTACAGGGGTAACCTACAATGAGCAGTTCTTC.

This chain joins TRBV5-1 and TRBJ1-2; possible D gene TRBD1, 5 bases. Germline CDR1 SGHRS, CDR2 YFSETQ. Trimming shortened V by 4 bases and J by 4 bases, and 17 bases separated the two germline ends. The CDR3 contains 15 residues. CDR3 bases: TGCGCCAGCAGCCAGGGTGACGGACTCCTCTATGGCTACACCTTC. Its protein is CASSQGDGLLYGYTF.

This chain connects TRBV6-1 to TRBJ1-6, with TRBD1 identical over 8 bases. The junction had 9 bases not matched to a gene; V was cut back by 0 bases and J by 8 bases. This CDR3 is 17 amino acids long. Germline V gene sequence: CDR1 MNHNS, CDR2 SASEGT. CDR3 protein: CASSEAGAGQVYSPLHF. In nucleotides, the CDR3 is TGTGCCAGCAGTGAAGCAGGGGCGGGACAGGTTTATTCACCCCTCCACTTT.

J is TRBJ1-2 and V is TRBV29-1; D perhaps matches TRBD1 (5 bases). The CDR3 is 13 amino acids. The V and J ends lost 0 bases and 8 bases respectively, with 13 bases between them. The germline V gene encodes CDR1 SQVTM and CDR2 ANQGSEA. The CDR3 DNA sequence: TGCAGCGTTGAAGATCATGGGGCGTGGGGCTACACCTTC. It is translated as CSVEDHGAWGYTF.

The chain couples TRBV7-2 to TRBJ1-1, with 7 bases fitting TRBD1. J gave up 3 bases and V 1 base, and 2 bases lay outside the gene matches. This CDR3 has 14 amino acids. Germline V gene sequence: CDR1 SGHTA, CDR2 FQGNSA. Here the CDR3 reads CASSLVGGDTEAFF. CDR3 nucleotide sequence: TGTGCCAGCAGCTTAGTAGGGGGCGACACTGAAGCTTTCTTT.

This clone was seen at least ten times. V usage is TRBV5-1 and J usage is TRBJ2-7; D is ambiguous. The CDR3 is 13 amino acids. Germline V gene data show CDR1 as SGHRS and CDR2 as YFSETQ. The V and J ends lost 7 bases and 3 bases respectively, with 14 bases between them. CDR3 region: CASSFGPNYEQYF. In DNA form, the CDR3 reads TGCGCCAGCTCCTTCGGACCGAACTACGAGCAGTACTTC.

On this clone itself: A clone one base away is much larger, so this may be a read error. CDR3 coding DNA: TGCGCCAGACCCCAAAGGGCCGAAAGCTCCTACGAGCAGTACTTC. Translating gives CARPQRAESSYEQYF. V gene TRBV23-1 combines with J gene TRBJ2-7, with unresolved D. TRBV23-1 has ORF status, its function being uncertain. This CDR3 has 15 residues. Trimming cost V 9 bases and J 0 bases, with 18 bases left between them.

CDR3 protein: CASSEQNRPSTDTQYF. CDR3 sequence (DNA): TGTGCCAGCAGTGAACAAAACAGACCTAGCACAGATACGCAGTATTTT. The gene calls are TRBV2 and TRBJ2-3; D gene uncertain. V was pared by 2 bases and J by 0 bases, with 12 bases between. There are 16 residues in the CDR3. Germline CDR1 is SNHLY and CDR2 is FYNNEI.

This clone appeared a few times. The V call is TRBV18, the J call TRBJ2-7; D gene ambiguous. The germline V gene has CDR1 KGHSH and CDR2 LQKENI. The CDR3 is 12 amino acids. The V and J ends lost 6 bases and 4 bases respectively, with 10 bases between them. This chain's CDR3 is CASSPGGYEQYF. The CDR3 bases are TGTGCCAGCTCCCCAGGTGGTTACGAGCAGTACTTC.

In this sample, this clone turned up a few times. V and J are TRBV2 and TRBJ2-7; 10 bases are a match to TRBD1. The CDR3 contains 15 residues. CDR1 is SNHLY and CDR2 is FYNNEI in the germline V gene. The V segment lost 7 bases and the J segment 5 bases; nucleotides outside the gene matches: 11. CDR3 sequence reads: CASMTGTGVSDEQYF. CDR3 bases: TGTGCCAGCATGACCGGGACAGGGGTTTCTGACGAGCAGTACTTC.

This sequence joins TRBV10-3 and TRBJ1-1; 10 bases line up with TRBD1. Germline loops: CDR1 ENHRY, CDR2 SYGVKD. This CDR3 has 16 amino acids. J lost 3 bases, V lost 5 bases, and 9 bases had no gene match. The CDR3 nucleotides are TGTGCCATCAGTTCTAGGATGGACAGGGGGGACACTGAAGCTTTCTTT. This sequence encodes CAISSRMDRGDTEAFF.

The J gene is TRBJ1-4, the V gene TRBV30; D not resolved. The CDR3 extends over 14 amino acids. Germline V gene sequence: CDR1 GTSNPN, CDR2 SVGIG (reference sequence). Trimming pared 3 bases from V and 4 bases from J, leaving 12 bases between. The chain's CDR3 is CAWSEKKDNEKLFF. In DNA, the CDR3 is TGTGCCTGGAGCGAGAAAAAAGATAATGAAAAACTGTTTTTT.

The chain employs TRBV5-6 and TRBJ1-5; a weak D match, TRBD1 (5 bases). The CDR3 totals 16 residues. V was clipped by 1 base and J by 2 bases, with 13 bases between them. Germline V gene data show CDR1 as SGHDT and CDR2 as YYEEEE. The CDR3 coding sequence is TGTGCCAGCAGCTTGTTAAGGGGAGGAGGCAATCAGCCCCAGCATTTT. This codes for CASSLLRGGGNQPQHF.

The chain employs TRBV28 and TRBJ1-2; unclear D gene. Germline V gives CDR1 MDHEN, CDR2 SYDVKM. This CDR3 has 12 amino acids. V gave up 5 bases and J gave up 8 bases, with 12 bases separating them. Here the CDR3 reads CASSQERKGYTF. In DNA form, the CDR3 reads TGTGCCAGCAGTCAAGAGCGAAAGGGCTACACCTTC.

This clone showed up just a few times. The chain recombines TRBV14 with TRBJ2-3, with TRBD1 matching 8 bases. The CDR3 length is 15 residues. Trimming at V came to 1 base and at J to 6 bases, leaving 6 bases not matched to a gene. The germline V gene has CDR1 SGHDN and CDR2 FVKESK. CDR3 nucleotides: TGTGCCAGCAGCCAAGTTGCAGGGGGCAGGGATACGCAGTATTTT. Translating it yields CASSQVAGGRDTQYF.

V is TRBV13 and J is TRBJ1-2; 7 bases are a match to TRBD1. This CDR3 is 13 amino acids long. J gave up 8 bases and V 5 bases, and 8 bases lay outside the gene matches. Germline V gives CDR1 PRHDT, CDR2 FYEKMQ (reference sequence). CDR3: CASSPATGDGYTF. CDR3 nucleotides: TGTGCCAGCAGCCCGGCCACAGGGGACGGCTACACCTTC.

The chain carries TRBV29-1 and TRBJ2-7, with unresolved D. Germline V CDR1 and CDR2: SQVTM, ANQGSEA. CDR3 length: 13 residues. The V gene lost 2 bases and the J gene lost 0 bases, with 8 bases spanning the gap. The CDR3 loop reads CSVETASSYEQYF. DNA for the CDR3: TGCAGCGTTGAAACCGCTAGCTCCTACGAGCAGTACTTC.

This clone was seen at least ten times. The CDR3 protein is CASSPRTDNYGYTF. Here the CDR3 DNA reads TGTGCCAGCAGCCCCCGGACGGACAACTATGGCTACACCTTC. The chain couples TRBV7-2 to TRBJ1-2; D ambiguous. CDR1 and CDR2 from the germline V gene are SGHTA and FQGNSA. V shed 5 bases and J shed 2 bases, with 12 bases lying between them. The CDR3 is 14 residues long.

Note on this clone: A much more abundant neighbour one base away suggests this may be a read error. Distinct nucleotide sequences in the sample also encode this CDR3. The CDR3 sequence is CASSLDQDTEQFF. The CDR3 DNA sequence: TGTGCCAGCAGCTTAGATCAAGATACTGAGCAGTTCTTC. The chain joins TRBV7-9 to TRBJ2-1; no reliable D call. The germline V gene has CDR1 SEHNR and CDR2 FQNEAQ (reference sequence). The V and J ends lost 1 base and 9 bases respectively, with 10 bases between them. The CDR3 runs 13 residues.

This chain links TRBV9 with TRBJ1-3; maybe TRBD1 (5 bases). V dropped 0 bases and J dropped 2 bases, with 6 bases sitting between them. The CDR3 has 14 amino acids. Germline V lookup: CDR1 SGDLS, CDR2 YYNGEE. The CDR3 spells CASSVEQAGNTIYF. The DNA of the CDR3 is TGTGCCAGCAGCGTAGAACAGGCTGGAAACACCATATATTTT.

The chain recombines TRBV27 with TRBJ1-4; D unresolved. Trimming shortened V by 6 bases and J by 7 bases, and 6 bases separated the two germline ends. CDR1 and CDR2 from the germline V gene are MNHEY and SMNVEV (reference sequence). The CDR3 is made up of 11 amino acids. CDR3 loop: CASRDGEKLFF. The DNA for the CDR3 is TGTGCCAGCAGGGATGGTGAAAAACTGTTTTTT.

The chain couples TRBV5-6 to TRBJ2-7, with unresolved D. Germline V lookup: CDR1 SGHDT, CDR2 YYEEEE. V was cut by 0 bases and J by 2 bases, with 3 bases left in between. The CDR3 is 12 amino acids. CDR3 protein: CASSLVPYEQYF. CDR3 coding DNA: TGTGCCAGCAGCTTGGTCCCCTACGAGCAGTACTTC.

This clone came up a few times. In DNA, the CDR3 is TGTGCCAGTAGTAAGGGGTACGGTGAAGGGACAAGCACAGATACGCAGTATTTT. Translation: CASSKGYGEGTSTDTQYF. J is TRBJ2-3 and V is TRBV19, with D perhaps matching TRBD1 (6 bases). With 4 bases removed from V and 0 bases from J, the gap between germline ends came to 20 bases. Per germline, CDR1 LNHDA and CDR2 SQIVND (reference sequence). The CDR3 sequence is 18 residues long.